Each of the 23 T cell receptor beta chains below was sequenced from the same sample in a study of blood T cell repertoires in COVID-19. The data were produced by immunoSEQ multiplex PCR, yet TCRdb's version contains in-frame clones alone and is incomplete. The sample has roughly 250,000 clones; over 80% are singletons. The specimen was peripheral blood. The receptors were sampled from a woman in her forties with acute or convalescent COVID-19.

The gene calls are TRBV7-9 and TRBJ1-1, with TRBD1 as a possible D gene (5 bases). The CDR3 covers 14 residues. The ends were cut back, 6 bases at V and 1 base at J, with 12 bases in the middle. Germline V gene lookup returns CDR1 SEHNR and CDR2 FQNEAQ (reference sequence). This CDR3 is CASRSREGNTEAFF. The CDR3 DNA follows: TGTGCCAGCAGGTCCAGGGAAGGGAACACTGAAGCTTTCTTT.

On this clone: The sample holds other DNA sequences that translate to the same CDR3. This chain connects TRBV7-2 to TRBJ1-1, with D hard to call. CDR3 length equals 13 residues. The V and J ends lost 1 base and 1 base respectively, with 4 bases between them. Germline V gene data show CDR1 as SGHTA and CDR2 as FQGNSA. The CDR3 spells CASSLDRNTEAFF. The CDR3 nucleotides are TGTGCCAGCAGCTTAGACAGGAACACTGAAGCTTTCTTT.

This clone was detected only a few times. The chain links TRBV7-9 to TRBJ1-2; D is unclear. The germline gives CDR1 SEHNR, CDR2 FQNEAQ (reference sequence). This CDR3 spans 13 amino acids. V was trimmed by 1 base and J by 6 bases, leaving 9 bases between them. The CDR3 spells CASSLGFENGYTF. Here the CDR3 DNA reads TGTGCCAGCAGCTTAGGTTTTGAGAATGGCTACACCTTC.

For the CDR3, the DNA is TGTGCCAGCAGCGCCCCCAACAGGGTCGCTGAAGCTTTCTTT. Translation: CASSAPNRVAEAFF. The J gene is TRBJ1-1, the V gene TRBV9; weak D call: TRBD1 (6 bases). The CDR3 runs 14 residues. V was pared by 3 bases and J by 6 bases, with 15 bases between. Germline V gene sequence: CDR1 SGDLS, CDR2 YYNGEE. Full variable domain (missing parts from reference TRBV9 and TRBJ1-1): DSGVTQTPKHLITATGQRVTLRCSPRSGDLSVYWYQQSLDQGLQFLIQYYNGEERAKGNILERFSAQQFPDLHSELNLSSLELGDSALYFCASSAPNRVAEAFFGQGTRLTVV.

The chain employs TRBV19 and TRBJ2-1, with 8 bases fitting TRBD1. V shed 3 bases, J shed 2 bases, and the junction held 3 bases outside the gene matches. The germline V gene has CDR1 LNHDA and CDR2 SQIVND (reference sequence). CDR3 length: 15 residues. The chain's CDR3 is CASSMSGGPYNEQFF. The CDR3, as DNA: TGTGCCAGTAGTATGTCAGGGGGCCCCTACAATGAGCAGTTCTTC. The full variable domain, completed using reference TRBV19 and TRBJ2-1, is DGGITQSPKYLFRKEGQNVTLSCEQNLNHDAMYWYRQDPGQGLRLIYYSQIVNDFQKGDIAEGYSVSREKKESFPLTVTSAQKNPTAFYLCASSMSGGPYNEQFFGPGTRLTVL.

The genes are TRBV18 and TRBJ2-5, with TRBD2 matching over 9 bases. The CDR3 consists of 16 residues. Losses at the gene ends were 3 bases for V and 1 base for J; bases not matched to a gene: 6. From germline, CDR1 is KGHSH and CDR2 LQKENI. CDR3 nucleotides: TGTGCCAGCTCACCCGGCGGGGGGGCGATCCAAGAGACCCAGTACTTC. Amino acids: CASSPGGGAIQETQYF. The entire variable domain, with the rest obtained from reference TRBV18 and TRBJ2-5, is as follows: NAGVMQNPRHLVRRRGQEARLRCSPMKGHSHVYWYRQLPEEGLKFMVYLQKENIIDESGMPKERFSAEFPKEGPSILRIQQVVRGDSAAYFCASSPGGGAIQETQYFGPGTRLLVL.

V gene TRBV18 combines with J gene TRBJ1-1; tentatively, D is TRBD1 (5 bases). V shed 0 bases and J shed 1 base, with 6 bases lying between them. This CDR3 comprises 14 residues. The germline V gene has CDR1 KGHSH and CDR2 LQKENI. DNA for the CDR3: TGTGCCAGCTCACCACCGCAGGGGAACACTGAAGCTTTCTTT. The encoded protein is CASSPPQGNTEAFF.

The chain employs TRBV5-6 and TRBJ1-5; D unclear. The germline V gene encodes CDR1 SGHDT and CDR2 YYEEEE. This CDR3 contains 15 residues. The V end was cut by 4 bases, the J end by 1 base, with 12 bases between. The DNA for the CDR3 is TGTGCCAGCAGCCTTAACCCACGGAGCAATCAGCCCCAGCATTTT. It is translated as CASSLNPRSNQPQHF.

J is TRBJ1-3 and V is TRBV6-5, with 9 bases lining up with TRBD1. There are 13 residues in the CDR3. The V gene's germline CDR1 is MNHEY and CDR2 SVGAGI. V was pared by 9 bases and J by 3 bases, with 3 bases of the junction left unmatched. CDR3 nucleotide sequence: TGTGCCAGAGTGACAGGGGGTGGAAACACCATATATTTT. Translation: CARVTGGGNTIYF.

The chain couples TRBV9 to TRBJ1-2; TRBD1 might be the D (6 bases). The CDR3 sequence is 14 residues long. V gave up 4 bases and J gave up 6 bases, with 16 bases separating them. In germline, CDR1 is SGDLS, CDR2 YYNGEE. This chain's CDR3 is CASSWGRGNDGYTF. The DNA for the CDR3 is TGTGCCAGCAGCTGGGGCAGGGGAAACGATGGCTACACCTTC.

The rearrangement links TRBV19 to TRBJ1-1; tentative D call: TRBD1 (6 bases). This CDR3 is built from 16 residues. Trimming pared 3 bases from V and 2 bases from J, leaving 16 bases between. Germline CDR1 is LNHDA and CDR2 is SQIVND (reference sequence). The CDR3 is CASSIPQGKTNTEAFF. The CDR3, as DNA: TGTGCCAGTAGTATCCCCCAGGGGAAAACAAACACTGAAGCTTTCTTT.

The chain recombines TRBV10-1 with TRBJ2-2; 8 positions agree with TRBD1. Germline values: CDR1 WNHNN, CDR2 SYGVQD (reference sequence). V was pared by 6 bases and J by 4 bases, with 10 bases of the junction left unmatched. The CDR3 loop spans 16 amino acids. The CDR3 protein is CASSPTGTGFTGELFF. The CDR3 coding sequence is TGCGCCAGCAGCCCGACCGGGACAGGCTTCACCGGGGAGCTGTTTTTT.

The V call is TRBV5-1, the J call TRBJ1-6; the D gene is possibly TRBD1 (6 bases). The CDR3 has 17 amino acids. CDR1 SGHRS and CDR2 YFSETQ come from the germline V gene. Trimming left V 4 bases short and J 4 bases short, with 18 bases between. The CDR3 DNA follows: TGCGCCAGCAGCGAGCATAACAGGGTGTATTATAATTCACCCCTCCACTTT. Encoded protein: CASSEHNRVYYNSPLHF.

The V and J genes are TRBV11-3 and TRBJ2-1; 12 bases fit TRBD2. The CDR3 spans 15 residues. Germline V gene data show CDR1 as SGHNT and CDR2 as YENEEA. Trimming cost V 4 bases and J 4 bases; bases outside gene matches: 2. The CDR3 loop reads CASSSLAGGYNEQFF. The CDR3 DNA sequence: TGTGCCAGCAGCTCACTAGCGGGGGGTTACAATGAGCAGTTCTTC.

This rearrangement joins TRBV6-5 to TRBJ1-2; 7 bases are shared with TRBD1. The CDR3 runs to 13 residues. Germline V gene lookup returns CDR1 MNHEY and CDR2 SVGAGI. The trim removed 5 bases at V and 4 bases at J, leaving 4 bases unmatched. Here the CDR3 DNA reads TGTGCCAGCAGTACGGGACAGCCCTATGGCTACACCTTC. Amino acids: CASSTGQPYGYTF.

V and J are TRBV5-5 and TRBJ1-1; no firm D call. This CDR3 has 17 amino acids. Germline V gene lookup returns CDR1 SGHKS and CDR2 YYEKEE (reference sequence). V was clipped by 4 bases and J by 11 bases, with 30 bases between them. The CDR3 nucleotides read TGTGCCAGCAGCCTTGGGGTCTGGGAATCAATATCAACGGGGGCTTTCTTT. Amino acids: CASSLGVWESISTGAFF.

The rearrangement uses TRBV6-5 and TRBJ1-1; TRBD1 might be the D (6 bases). CDR1 is MNHEY, CDR2 SVGAGI, per germline. CDR3 size: 14 residues. V was trimmed by 8 bases and J by 3 bases, leaving 16 bases between them. CDR3 DNA: TGTGCCAGCTCCCTTACAGGGTTGGACACTGAAGCTTTCTTT. Amino acids: CASSLTGLDTEAFF.

V is TRBV4-2 and J is TRBJ1-1; tentatively, D is TRBD1 (5 bases). The CDR3 runs to 14 residues. Germline values: CDR1 LGHNA, CDR2 YNFKEQ. Trimming cost V 1 base and J 1 base, with 7 bases left between them. The CDR3 region has the DNA TGTGCCAGCAGCCAAGCTGGGGCGAACACTGAAGCTTTCTTT. Translated, it gives CASSQAGANTEAFF.

This rearrangement joins TRBV11-3 to TRBJ2-7; D call uncertain. CDR3 length: 13 residues. Germline CDR1 SGHNT, CDR2 YENEEA. CDR3 DNA: TGTGTCAGCAGCTTAGGTAGCAGCTACGAGCAGTACGTC. It encodes CVSSLGSSYEQYV.

The CDR3 nucleotides are TGTGCCAGCAGCGAACCCTTTACAGGGGGCAATGAGCAGTTCTTC. It yields the protein CASSEPFTGGNEQFF. The rearrangement uses TRBV5-6 and TRBJ2-1, with 8 positions matching TRBD1. The CDR3 sequence is 15 residues long. Germline values: CDR1 SGHDT, CDR2 YYEEEE. The ends lost 4 bases at V and 6 bases at J; junction bases unmatched: 9.

Turning to this clone: Other DNA variants within this sample encode the same CDR3. V and J are TRBV6-4 and TRBJ1-1; no clear D. This CDR3 region has 15 residues. Germline CDR1 is MRHNA and CDR2 is SNTAGT. Trimming pared 2 bases from V and 1 base from J, leaving 11 bases between. The CDR3 is CASSDQGLGNTEAFF. CDR3 DNA: TGTGCCAGCAGTGACCAAGGACTCGGGAACACTGAAGCTTTCTTT.

CDR3 DNA: TGTGCCAGTAGTAGTGGCAGGCGAAAACCCACAGATACGCAGTATTTT. Its translation is CASSSGRRKPTDTQYF. This chain uses TRBV19 with TRBJ2-3; D remains unclear. Trimming removed 4 bases from V and 2 bases from J, with 16 bases in between. From germline, CDR1 is LNHDA and CDR2 SQIVND (reference sequence). This CDR3 region has 16 residues.

The CDR3, as DNA: TGTGCCAGCAGCCGCACAGAGGCGGCAGGGTACGACTATGGCTACACCTTC. It is translated as CASSRTEAAGYDYGYTF. J is TRBJ1-2 and V is TRBV4-2, with TRBD1 as a possible D gene (5 bases). Per the germline V gene, CDR1 is LGHNA and CDR2 is YNFKEQ. Trimming removed 4 bases at V and 3 bases at J, with 21 bases between. This CDR3 is 17 amino acids long.